Each of the 8 T cell receptor beta chains below was sequenced from the same sample in a study of T cells in localized non-small cell lung cancer. TCRdb's copy holds only in-frame clones and misses some; the assay was immunoSEQ multiplex PCR. This sample has roughly 84,000 clones, with around 90% found just once. Sequencing was performed on peripheral blood, taken before any cancer treatment. These TCRs come from a woman aged 40-69 years with stage I squamous cell lung carcinoma.

Written as DNA, the CDR3 is TGTGCCTGGAGTACCCAGGGGACCGGTCAGCCCCAGCATTTT. Amino acids: CAWSTQGTGQPQHF. The chain links TRBV30 to TRBJ1-5; D is perhaps TRBD1 (6 bases). V lost 2 bases, J lost 6 bases, and 14 bases lay in between. The CDR3 is 14 amino acids. Germline CDR1 GTSNPN, CDR2 SVGIG (reference sequence). The variable domain in full, completed from reference TRBV30 and TRBJ1-5, reads SQTIHQWPATLVQPVGSPLSLECTVEGTSNPNLYWYRQAAGRGLQLLFYSVGIGQISSEVPQNLSASRPQDRQFILSSKKLLLSDSGFYLCAWSTQGTGQPQHFGDGTRLSIL.

This chain connects TRBV11-2 to TRBJ2-5, with D possibly being TRBD2 (5 bases). Per germline, CDR1 SGHAT and CDR2 FQNNGV. Deletions cut 1 base from V and 5 bases from J, with 14 bases between. This CDR3 is built from 15 residues. CDR3 loop: CASSLGLSWRETQYF. The CDR3 DNA is TGTGCCAGCAGCTTAGGTCTTTCCTGGAGGGAGACCCAGTACTTC.

The rearrangement uses TRBV30 and TRBJ2-3; TRBD2 agrees at 9 bases. Germline V gene sequence: CDR1 GTSNPN, CDR2 SVGIG (reference sequence). This CDR3 contains 16 residues. The trim removed 2 bases at V and 2 bases at J, leaving 8 bases unmatched. The CDR3: CAWSSPGTSPTDTQYF. DNA of the CDR3: TGTGCCTGGAGTTCCCCGGGGACTAGCCCCACAGATACGCAGTATTTT.

This clone was observed a few times. The chain is built from TRBV19 and TRBJ2-3; D not certain. The CDR3 is made up of 13 amino acids. V lost 4 bases to trimming and J lost 6 bases, with 11 bases between them. Germline V gene lookup returns CDR1 LNHDA and CDR2 SQIVND (reference sequence). CDR3 in amino acids: CASSRVARDTQYF. CDR3 DNA: TGTGCCAGTAGTAGGGTGGCGAGGGATACGCAGTATTTT.

The chain joins TRBV4-2 to TRBJ1-1, with 7 bases identical to TRBD1. Losses at the gene ends were 3 bases for V and 4 bases for J; bases not matched to a gene: 2. Germline loops: CDR1 LGHNA, CDR2 YNFKEQ. CDR3 size: 13 residues. The CDR3 DNA sequence: TGTGCCAGCAGCCATAACAGGGGCACTGAAGCTTTCTTT. Amino acids: CASSHNRGTEAFF.

V and J are TRBV2 and TRBJ1-2, with 9 bases aligning to TRBD1. The CDR3 has 15 residues. The V gene's germline CDR1 is SNHLY and CDR2 FYNNEI. Trimming cost V 6 bases and J 3 bases; bases outside gene matches: 8. This CDR3 reads CASRIRDREDYGYTF. The CDR3, as DNA: TGTGCCAGCAGGATTAGGGACAGGGAGGACTATGGCTACACCTTC.

This clone was seen just once. The chain employs TRBV5-1 and TRBJ2-5, with a possible D match to TRBD1 (6 bases). The CDR3 length is 16 residues. V shed 0 bases and J shed 2 bases, with 14 bases lying between them. CDR1 and CDR2 (germline): SGHRS, YFSETQ. The CDR3 spells CASSLGLQGWQETQYF. CDR3 coding DNA: TGCGCCAGCAGCTTGGGTCTCCAGGGGTGGCAAGAGACCCAGTACTTC.

The J gene is TRBJ2-3, the V gene TRBV19, with D perhaps being TRBD1 or TRBD2 (6 bases each). The CDR3 contains 15 residues. Germline-derived CDR1 and CDR2 are LNHDA and SQIVND (reference sequence). V lost 3 bases and J 2 bases, leaving 12 bases between the germline ends. DNA for the CDR3: TGTGCCAGTAGTATTTCCGGGGGCAACACAGATACGCAGTATTTT. Its protein is CASSISGGNTDTQYF.